A selection of T cell receptor beta chains follows, all from one sample in a study of blood T cells in healthy people across ages. Each CDR3 protein is one row after TCRdb ran MiXCR on the 5' RACE reads. The sample yields about 620,000 distinct CDR3 sequences, roughly 20% seen once. The material sequenced was blood. These TCRs come from a man aged 65-85 years in good health. CDR3s include the opening cysteine and the closing phenylalanine or tryptophan. The D gene is left open where the match is weak. Rows give clone size only sometimes, using once, few, many, or a class for an expanded clone.

j_gene: TRBJ2-1; abundance: .; v_gene: TRBV7-8; d_gene: TRBD2; CDR3aa: CASSLAPLAGVDEQFF; CDR3nt: TGTGCCAGCAGCTTAGCCCCCCTAGCGGGGGTTGATGAGCAGTTCTTC
j_gene: TRBJ2-6; abundance: .; v_gene: TRBV18; d_gene: .; CDR3aa: CASSPPLGSGANVLTF; CDR3nt: TGTGCCAGCTCACCACCGCTGGGCTCTGGGGCCAACGTCCTGACTTTC
j_gene: TRBJ2-2; abundance: few; v_gene: TRBV24-1; d_gene: .; CDR3aa: CATSDRGTGGVSTGELFF; CDR3nt: TGTGCCACCAGTGATCGGGGGACCGGGGGTGTATCGACCGGGGAGCTGTTTTTT
j_gene: TRBJ2-7; abundance: .; v_gene: TRBV6-2/TRBV6-3; d_gene: TRBD2; CDR3aa: CASTNSGRAYEQYF; CDR3nt: TGTGCCAGCACCAACAGCGGGAGGGCGTACGAGCAGTACTTC
j_gene: TRBJ2-7; abundance: .; v_gene: TRBV5-1; d_gene: TRBD2; CDR3aa: CASKTTSGSYEQYF; CDR3nt: TGCGCCAGCAAGACGACTAGCGGTTCCTACGAGCAGTACTTC
j_gene: TRBJ2-2; abundance: .; v_gene: TRBV5-1; d_gene: TRBD2; CDR3aa: CASSLNLAGVGFANTGELFF; CDR3nt: TGCGCCAGCAGCTTGAACCTAGCGGGAGTAGGGTTCGCGAACACCGGGGAGCTGTTTTTT
j_gene: TRBJ1-4; abundance: .; v_gene: TRBV25-1; d_gene: TRBD1; CDR3aa: CASSQGQGASEKLFF; CDR3nt: TGTGCCAGCAGCCAGGGGCAGGGGGCGAGTGAAAAACTGTTTTTT
j_gene: TRBJ2-3; abundance: few; v_gene: TRBV15; d_gene: .; CDR3aa: CATSRGTSLSTDTQYF; CDR3nt: TGTGCCACCAGCAGAGGAACTAGCCTCAGCACAGATACGCAGTATTTT
j_gene: TRBJ2-3; abundance: few; v_gene: TRBV9; d_gene: .; CDR3aa: CASSVVGESSTDTQYF; CDR3nt: TGTGCCAGCAGCGTAGTTGGGGAGTCGAGCACAGATACGCAGTATTTT
j_gene: TRBJ2-5; abundance: few; v_gene: TRBV12-3/TRBV12-4; d_gene: TRBD2; CDR3aa: CASSGLAGLVETQYF; CDR3nt: TGTGCCAGCAGCGGACTAGCGGGACTTGTGGAGACCCAGTACTTC
j_gene: TRBJ2-5; abundance: few; v_gene: TRBV10-3; d_gene: .; CDR3aa: CAISQPGTEQETQYF; CDR3nt: TGTGCCATCAGTCAGCCCGGGACGGAGCAAGAGACCCAGTACTTC
j_gene: TRBJ1-1; abundance: .; v_gene: TRBV15; d_gene: .; CDR3aa: CATSRDMLGEAGTEAFF; CDR3nt: TGTGCCACCAGCAGAGATATGTTAGGGGAGGCTGGCACTGAAGCTTTCTTT
j_gene: TRBJ2-3; abundance: .; v_gene: TRBV11-2; d_gene: .; CDR3aa: CASSFGNTDTQYF; CDR3nt: TGTGCCAGCAGCTTCGGAAACACAGATACGCAGTATTTT
j_gene: TRBJ2-1; abundance: few; v_gene: TRBV2; d_gene: TRBD2; CDR3aa: CASSTLAGGPHEQFF; CDR3nt: TGTGCCAGCAGTACCCTAGCGGGAGGGCCCCATGAGCAGTTCTTC
j_gene: TRBJ2-1; abundance: .; v_gene: TRBV29-1; d_gene: .; CDR3aa: CSVVGPGTRSEQFF; CDR3nt: TGCAGCGTTGTGGGACCCGGTACTAGGAGCGAGCAGTTCTTC
j_gene: TRBJ2-1; abundance: many; v_gene: TRBV20-1; d_gene: TRBD2; CDR3aa: CSASRSSGKGHEQFF; CDR3nt: TGCAGTGCTAGCAGGTCTAGCGGGAAGGGACATGAGCAGTTCTTC
j_gene: TRBJ2-7; abundance: .; v_gene: TRBV5-1; d_gene: TRBD1; CDR3aa: CASSLAGTAPEQYF; CDR3nt: TGCGCCAGCAGCTTGGCCGGGACAGCTCCCGAGCAGTACTTC
j_gene: TRBJ2-2; abundance: .; v_gene: TRBV4-3; d_gene: TRBD2; CDR3aa: CASSQSTSANTGELFF; CDR3nt: TGCGCCAGCAGCCAGTCAACTAGCGCGAACACCGGGGAGCTGTTTTTT
j_gene: TRBJ1-6; abundance: few; v_gene: TRBV6-5; d_gene: TRBD1; CDR3aa: CASSKGASYNSPLHF; CDR3nt: TGTGCCAGCAGTAAGGGGGCCTCCTATAATTCACCCCTCCACTTT
j_gene: TRBJ2-1; abundance: .; v_gene: TRBV10-3; d_gene: .; CDR3aa: CAISETPDLRGEQFF; CDR3nt: TGTGCCATCAGTGAGACCCCGGACCTCCGAGGTGAGCAGTTCTTC
j_gene: TRBJ2-1; abundance: few; v_gene: TRBV25-1; d_gene: TRBD2; CDR3aa: CASSDLTSGSPNEQFF; CDR3nt: TGTGCCAGCAGTGACTTGACTAGCGGGAGCCCCAATGAGCAGTTCTTC
j_gene: TRBJ2-3; abundance: many; v_gene: TRBV7-2; d_gene: TRBD1; CDR3aa: CASSLDGTGTDTQYF; CDR3nt: TGTGCCAGCAGCTTAGACGGGACAGGCACAGATACGCAGTATTTT
j_gene: TRBJ2-7; abundance: .; v_gene: TRBV10-3; d_gene: TRBD1; CDR3aa: CAISENSGQNYEQYF; CDR3nt: TGTGCCATCAGTGAGAACTCGGGACAGAACTACGAGCAGTACTTC
j_gene: TRBJ2-3; abundance: .; v_gene: TRBV28; d_gene: TRBD2; CDR3aa: CASSGANRLAGSDTQYF; CDR3nt: TGTGCCAGCAGTGGGGCCAATAGACTAGCGGGGTCAGATACGCAGTATTTT
j_gene: TRBJ2-1; abundance: .; v_gene: TRBV9; d_gene: .; CDR3aa: CASSVYRDPVSEQFF; CDR3nt: TGTGCCAGCAGCGTATACAGGGACCCTGTTTCTGAGCAGTTCTTC
j_gene: TRBJ2-5; abundance: few; v_gene: TRBV15; d_gene: .; CDR3aa: CATSKAGQETQYF; CDR3nt: TGTGCCACCAGCAAAGCAGGACAAGAGACCCAGTACTTC
j_gene: TRBJ2-5; abundance: .; v_gene: TRBV11-2; d_gene: TRBD2; CDR3aa: CASSSTGLKYF; CDR3nt: TGTGCCAGCAGCTCAACGGGACTAAAGTACTTC
j_gene: TRBJ1-1; abundance: few; v_gene: TRBV9; d_gene: TRBD1; CDR3aa: CASSVGTGKEVYEAFF; CDR3nt: TGTGCCAGCAGCGTAGGGACAGGGAAGGAGGTCTACGAAGCTTTCTTT
j_gene: TRBJ2-1; abundance: few; v_gene: TRBV10-3; d_gene: TRBD2; CDR3aa: CAISGGLAYADEQFF; CDR3nt: TGTGCCATCAGTGGAGGACTAGCGTATGCCGATGAGCAGTTCTTC
j_gene: TRBJ2-1; abundance: .; v_gene: TRBV5-5; d_gene: TRBD2; CDR3aa: CASSLVAVPRTSGNNEQFF; CDR3nt: TGTGCCAGCAGCTTGGTCGCGGTCCCCCGGACTAGCGGGAACAATGAGCAGTTCTTC
j_gene: TRBJ2-7; abundance: .; v_gene: TRBV24-1; d_gene: TRBD1; CDR3aa: CATSEGQGLSYEQYF; CDR3nt: TGTGCCACCAGTGAGGGACAGGGGCTCTCCTACGAGCAGTACTTC
j_gene: TRBJ2-3; abundance: few; v_gene: TRBV4-3; d_gene: TRBD2; CDR3aa: CASSQSGDKDTQYF; CDR3nt: TGCGCCAGCAGCCAGAGCGGGGATAAAGATACGCAGTATTTT
j_gene: TRBJ2-5; abundance: .; v_gene: TRBV4-1; d_gene: TRBD2; CDR3aa: CASSQDPSGNQETQYF; CDR3nt: TGCGCCAGCAGCCAAGATCCTAGCGGGAACCAAGAGACCCAGTACTTC
j_gene: TRBJ2-7; abundance: .; v_gene: TRBV5-1; d_gene: .; CDR3aa: CASSSSRSSYEQYF; CDR3nt: TGCGCCAGCAGCTCGAGCAGGAGTTCCTACGAGCAGTACTTC
j_gene: TRBJ2-2; abundance: many; v_gene: TRBV20-1; d_gene: TRBD1; CDR3aa: CSARDLRQGATGELFF; CDR3nt: TGCAGTGCTAGAGACCTGAGACAGGGGGCCACCGGGGAGCTGTTTTTT
j_gene: TRBJ2-2; abundance: .; v_gene: TRBV3-1; d_gene: .; CDR3aa: CASSQARDTGELFF; CDR3nt: TGTGCCAGCAGCCAAGCCAGGGACACCGGGGAGCTGTTTTTT
j_gene: TRBJ2-1; abundance: .; v_gene: TRBV6-6; d_gene: .; CDR3aa: CASRPGTQNNEQFF; CDR3nt: TGTGCCAGCAGGCCCGGGACTCAAAACAATGAGCAGTTCTTC
j_gene: TRBJ2-7; abundance: .; v_gene: TRBV7-2; d_gene: TRBD1; CDR3aa: CASSFRTGQIYEQYF; CDR3nt: TGTGCCAGCAGCTTCCGGACGGGACAGATTTACGAGCAGTACTTC
j_gene: TRBJ2-5; abundance: few; v_gene: TRBV7-2; d_gene: .; CDR3aa: CASSLDRVTQYF; CDR3nt: TGTGCCAGCAGCTTAGATCGGGTGACCCAGTACTTC
j_gene: TRBJ2-5; abundance: .; v_gene: TRBV11-2; d_gene: TRBD2; CDR3aa: CASSLGAGRTSGETQYF; CDR3nt: TGTGCCAGCAGCTTAGGTGCAGGACGGACTAGTGGAGAGACCCAGTACTTC
j_gene: TRBJ2-1; abundance: .; v_gene: TRBV5-6; d_gene: TRBD1; CDR3aa: CASSFRDRLVYNEQFF; CDR3nt: TGTGCCAGCAGCTTCCGGGACAGATTGGTCTACAATGAGCAGTTCTTC